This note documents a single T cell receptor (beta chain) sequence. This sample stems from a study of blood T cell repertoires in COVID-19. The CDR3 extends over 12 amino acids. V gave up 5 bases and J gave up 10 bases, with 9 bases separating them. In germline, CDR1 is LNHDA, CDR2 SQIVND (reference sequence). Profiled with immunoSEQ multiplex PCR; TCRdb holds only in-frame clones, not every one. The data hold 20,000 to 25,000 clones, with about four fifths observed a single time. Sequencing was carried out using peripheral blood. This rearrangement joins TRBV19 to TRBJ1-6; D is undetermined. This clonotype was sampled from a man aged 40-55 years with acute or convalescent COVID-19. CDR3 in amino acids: CASSYDRSPLHF. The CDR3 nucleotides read TGTGCCAGTAGTTACGATCGGTCACCCCTCCACTTT.